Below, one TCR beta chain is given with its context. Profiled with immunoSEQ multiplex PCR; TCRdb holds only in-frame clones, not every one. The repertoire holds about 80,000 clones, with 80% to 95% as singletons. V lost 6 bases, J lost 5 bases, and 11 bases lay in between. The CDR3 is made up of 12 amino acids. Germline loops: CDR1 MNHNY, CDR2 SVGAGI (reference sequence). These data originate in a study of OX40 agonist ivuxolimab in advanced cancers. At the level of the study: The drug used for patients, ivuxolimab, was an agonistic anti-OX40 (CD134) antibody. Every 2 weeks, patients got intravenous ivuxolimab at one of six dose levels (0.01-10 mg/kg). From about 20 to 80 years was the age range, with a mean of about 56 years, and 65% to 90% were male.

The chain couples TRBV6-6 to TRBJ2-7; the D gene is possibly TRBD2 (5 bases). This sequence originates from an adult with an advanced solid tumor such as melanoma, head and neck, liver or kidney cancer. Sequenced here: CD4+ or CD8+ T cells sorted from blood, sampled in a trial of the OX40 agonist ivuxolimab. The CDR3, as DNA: TGTGCCAGCAGACTGGACGGGGACGAGCAGTACTTC. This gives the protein CASRLDGDEQYF.